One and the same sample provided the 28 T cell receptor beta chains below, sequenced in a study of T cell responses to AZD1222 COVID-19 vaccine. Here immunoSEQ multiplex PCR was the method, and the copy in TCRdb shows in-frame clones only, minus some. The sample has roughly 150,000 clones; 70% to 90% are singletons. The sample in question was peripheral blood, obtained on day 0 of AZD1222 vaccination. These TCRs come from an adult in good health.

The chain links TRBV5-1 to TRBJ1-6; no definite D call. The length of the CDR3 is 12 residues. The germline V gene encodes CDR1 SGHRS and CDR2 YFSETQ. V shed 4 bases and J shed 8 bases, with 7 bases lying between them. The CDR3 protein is CASSHPYSPLHF. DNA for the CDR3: TGCGCCAGCAGCCATCCGTATTCACCCCTCCACTTT. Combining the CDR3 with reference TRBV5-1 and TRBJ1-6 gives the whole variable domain KAGVTQTPRYLIKTRGQQVTLSCSPISGHRSVSWYQQTPGQGLQFLFEYFSETQRNKGNFPGRFSGRQFSNSRSEMNVSTLELGDSALYLCASSHPYSPLHFGNGTRLTVT.

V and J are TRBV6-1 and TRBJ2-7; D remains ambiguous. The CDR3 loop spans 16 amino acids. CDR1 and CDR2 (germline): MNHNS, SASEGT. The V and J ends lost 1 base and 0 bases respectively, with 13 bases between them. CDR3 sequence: CASSEDETSGSYEQYF. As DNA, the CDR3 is TGTGCCAGCAGTGAAGACGAGACTTCGGGCTCCTACGAGCAGTACTTC.

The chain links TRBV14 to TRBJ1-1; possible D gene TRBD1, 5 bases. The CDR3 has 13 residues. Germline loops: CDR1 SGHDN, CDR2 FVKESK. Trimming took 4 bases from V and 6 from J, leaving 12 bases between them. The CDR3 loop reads CASSLRGQSEAFF. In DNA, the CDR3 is TGTGCCAGCAGCCTCCGGGGCCAATCTGAAGCTTTCTTT.

The CDR3 reads CFHRGPRTGNTIYF. CDR3 bases: TGTTTCCACAGGGGTCCGCGAACTGGAAACACCATATATTTT. The chain employs TRBV27 and TRBJ1-3, with 7 nucleotides matching TRBD1. The CDR3 consists of 14 residues. Germline V CDR1 and CDR2: MNHEY, SMNVEV (reference sequence).

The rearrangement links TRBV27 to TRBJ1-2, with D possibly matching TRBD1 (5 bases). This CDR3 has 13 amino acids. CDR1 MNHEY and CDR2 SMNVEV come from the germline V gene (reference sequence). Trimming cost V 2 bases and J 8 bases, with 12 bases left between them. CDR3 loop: CASSLTGPRGYTF. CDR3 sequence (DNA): TGTGCCAGCAGTTTAACGGGACCCCGGGGCTACACCTTC.

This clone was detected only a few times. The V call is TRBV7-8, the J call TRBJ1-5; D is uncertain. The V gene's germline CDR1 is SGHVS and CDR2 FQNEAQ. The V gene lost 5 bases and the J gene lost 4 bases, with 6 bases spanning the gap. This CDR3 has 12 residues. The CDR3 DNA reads TGTGCCAGCAGCCGAGCGAATCAGCCCCAGCATTTT. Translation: CASSRANQPQHF.

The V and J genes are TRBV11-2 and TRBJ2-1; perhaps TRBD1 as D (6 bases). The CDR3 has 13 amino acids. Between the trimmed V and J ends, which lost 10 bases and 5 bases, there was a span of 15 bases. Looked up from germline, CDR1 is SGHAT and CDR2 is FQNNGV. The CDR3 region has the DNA TGTGCCACCAACAGGGAGAAACACAATGAGCAGTTCTTC. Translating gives CATNREKHNEQFF.

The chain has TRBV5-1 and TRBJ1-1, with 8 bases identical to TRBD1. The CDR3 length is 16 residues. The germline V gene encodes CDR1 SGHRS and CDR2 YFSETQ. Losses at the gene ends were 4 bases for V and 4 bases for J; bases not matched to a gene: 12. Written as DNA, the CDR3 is TGCGCCAGCAGCCGGGGACAGGAGTTATTGGTCACTGAAGCTTTCTTT. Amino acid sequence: CASSRGQELLVTEAFF.

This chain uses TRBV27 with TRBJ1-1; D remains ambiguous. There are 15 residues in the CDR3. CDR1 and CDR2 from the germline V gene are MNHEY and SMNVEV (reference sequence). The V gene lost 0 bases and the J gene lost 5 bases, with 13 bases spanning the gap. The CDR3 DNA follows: TGTGCCAGCAGTTTATCTGGAGACATCAGGACTGAAGCTTTCTTT. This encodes CASSLSGDIRTEAFF.

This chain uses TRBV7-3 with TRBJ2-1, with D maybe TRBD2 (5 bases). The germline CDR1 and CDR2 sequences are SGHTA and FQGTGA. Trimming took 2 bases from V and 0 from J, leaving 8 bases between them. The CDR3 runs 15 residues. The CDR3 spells CASSLEGYSYNEQFF. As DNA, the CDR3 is TGTGCCAGCAGCTTAGAGGGTTACTCCTACAATGAGCAGTTCTTC.

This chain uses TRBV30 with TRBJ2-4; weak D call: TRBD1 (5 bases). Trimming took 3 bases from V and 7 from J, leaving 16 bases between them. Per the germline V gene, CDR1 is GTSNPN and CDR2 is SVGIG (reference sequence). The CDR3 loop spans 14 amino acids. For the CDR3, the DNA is TGTGCCTGGAGAGAGCAGGGTAGACTGAACATTCAGTACTTC. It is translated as CAWREQGRLNIQYF.

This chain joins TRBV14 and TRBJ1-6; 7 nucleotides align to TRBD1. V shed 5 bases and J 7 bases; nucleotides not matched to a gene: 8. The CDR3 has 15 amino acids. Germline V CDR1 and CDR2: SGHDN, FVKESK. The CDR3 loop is CASSGRRGENSPLHF. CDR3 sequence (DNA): TGTGCCAGCAGCGGCCGCAGGGGGGAGAATTCACCCCTCCACTTT.

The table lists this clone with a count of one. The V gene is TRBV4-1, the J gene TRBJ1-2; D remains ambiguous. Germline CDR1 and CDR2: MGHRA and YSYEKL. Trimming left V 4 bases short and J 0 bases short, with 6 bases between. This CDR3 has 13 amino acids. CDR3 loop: CASSPGANYGYTF. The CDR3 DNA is TGCGCCAGCAGCCCCGGGGCTAACTATGGCTACACCTTC.

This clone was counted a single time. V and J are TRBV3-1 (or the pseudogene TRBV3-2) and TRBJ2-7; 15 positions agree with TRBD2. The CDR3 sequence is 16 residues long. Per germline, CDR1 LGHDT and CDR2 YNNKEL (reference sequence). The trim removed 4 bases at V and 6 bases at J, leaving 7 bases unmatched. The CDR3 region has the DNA TGTGCCAGCAGCCGCCGGACTAGCGGGAGGGCCTCCGAGCAGTACTTC. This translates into CASSRRTSGRASEQYF.

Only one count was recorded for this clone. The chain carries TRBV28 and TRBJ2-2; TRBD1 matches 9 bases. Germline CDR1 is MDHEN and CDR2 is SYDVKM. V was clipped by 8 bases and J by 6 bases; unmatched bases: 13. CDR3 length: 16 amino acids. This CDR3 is CASLGQGKPPAGELFF. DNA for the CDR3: TGTGCCAGCCTTGGACAGGGGAAACCCCCAGCCGGGGAGCTGTTTTTT.

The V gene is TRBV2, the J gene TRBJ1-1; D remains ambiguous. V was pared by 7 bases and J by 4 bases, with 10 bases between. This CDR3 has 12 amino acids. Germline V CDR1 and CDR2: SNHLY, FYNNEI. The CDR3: CASKYFGTEAFF. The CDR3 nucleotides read TGTGCCAGCAAGTATTTCGGCACTGAAGCTTTCTTT.

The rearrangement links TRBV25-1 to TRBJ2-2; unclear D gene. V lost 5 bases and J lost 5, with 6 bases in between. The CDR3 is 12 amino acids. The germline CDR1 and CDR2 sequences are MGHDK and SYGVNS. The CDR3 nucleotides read TGTGCCAGCAGTCGGAAGACCGGGGAGCTGTTTTTT. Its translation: CASSRKTGELFF.

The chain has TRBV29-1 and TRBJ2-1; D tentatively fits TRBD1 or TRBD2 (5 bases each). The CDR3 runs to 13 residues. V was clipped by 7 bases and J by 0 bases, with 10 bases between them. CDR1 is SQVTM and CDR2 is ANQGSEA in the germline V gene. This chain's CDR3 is CSGGTRSYNEQFF. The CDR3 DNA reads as TGCAGCGGTGGGACCCGCTCCTACAATGAGCAGTTCTTC.

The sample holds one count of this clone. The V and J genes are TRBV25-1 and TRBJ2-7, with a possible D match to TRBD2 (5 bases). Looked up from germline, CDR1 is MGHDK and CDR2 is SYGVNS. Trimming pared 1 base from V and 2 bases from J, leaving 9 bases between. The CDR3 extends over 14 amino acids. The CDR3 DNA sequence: TGTGCCAGCAGTGAATTGGCCGGGACCTACGAGCAGTACTTC. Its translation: CASSELAGTYEQYF.

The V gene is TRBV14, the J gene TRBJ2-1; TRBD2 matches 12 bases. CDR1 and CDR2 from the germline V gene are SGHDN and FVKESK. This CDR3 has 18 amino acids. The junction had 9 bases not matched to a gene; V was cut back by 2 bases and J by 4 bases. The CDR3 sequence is CASSQKMLLAGGYNEQFF. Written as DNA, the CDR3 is TGTGCCAGCAGCCAAAAGATGCTACTAGCGGGAGGTTACAATGAGCAGTTCTTC.

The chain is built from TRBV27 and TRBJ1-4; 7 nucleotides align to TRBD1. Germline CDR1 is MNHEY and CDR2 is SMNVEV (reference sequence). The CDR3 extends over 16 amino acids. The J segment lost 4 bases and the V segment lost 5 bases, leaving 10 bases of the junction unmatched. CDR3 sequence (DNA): TGTGCCAGCAGTCCTGAATGGGACAGCAATAATGAAAAACTGTTTTTT. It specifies CASSPEWDSNNEKLFF.

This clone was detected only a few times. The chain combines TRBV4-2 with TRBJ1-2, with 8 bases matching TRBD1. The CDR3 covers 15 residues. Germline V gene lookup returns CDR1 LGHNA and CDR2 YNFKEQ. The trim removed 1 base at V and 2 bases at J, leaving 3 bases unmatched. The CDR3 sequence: CASSQATGGNYGYTF. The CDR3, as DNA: TGTGCCAGCAGCCAAGCAACAGGGGGGAACTATGGCTACACCTTC.

The CDR3 protein is CASSILLTAYNEQFF. The CDR3 region has the DNA TGTGCCAGTAGTATACTGCTCACCGCCTACAATGAGCAGTTCTTC. This chain connects TRBV19 to TRBJ2-1; D uncertain. The germline V and J ends were trimmed by 2 bases and 2 bases, with 10 bases remaining between them. Germline assignment: CDR1 LNHDA and CDR2 SQIVND (reference sequence). This CDR3 has 15 residues.

CDR3 sequence (DNA): TGTGCCTGGAGGGCTGGGGGGGTTGCTAATGAAAAACTGTTTTTT. This sequence encodes CAWRAGGVANEKLFF. The chain recombines TRBV30 with TRBJ1-4, with D possibly being TRBD1 (5 bases). V was shortened by 3 bases and J by 3 bases, with 14 bases between the two germline ends. This CDR3 is built from 15 residues. Germline values: CDR1 GTSNPN, CDR2 SVGIG (reference sequence).

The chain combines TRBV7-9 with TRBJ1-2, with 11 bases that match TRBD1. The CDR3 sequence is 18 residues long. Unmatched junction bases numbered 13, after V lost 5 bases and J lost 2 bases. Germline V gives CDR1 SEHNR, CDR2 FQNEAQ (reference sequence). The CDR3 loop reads CASSPLAGTGGLNYGYTF. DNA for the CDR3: TGTGCCAGCAGCCCCTTAGCGGGGACAGGGGGTCTCAACTATGGCTACACCTTC.

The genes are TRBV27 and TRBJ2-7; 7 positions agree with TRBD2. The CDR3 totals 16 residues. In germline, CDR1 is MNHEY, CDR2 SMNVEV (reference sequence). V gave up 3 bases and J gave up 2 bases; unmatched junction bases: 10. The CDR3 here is CASSFGYGGGAYEQYF. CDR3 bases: TGTGCCAGCAGTTTTGGCTATGGGGGAGGGGCCTACGAGCAGTACTTC.

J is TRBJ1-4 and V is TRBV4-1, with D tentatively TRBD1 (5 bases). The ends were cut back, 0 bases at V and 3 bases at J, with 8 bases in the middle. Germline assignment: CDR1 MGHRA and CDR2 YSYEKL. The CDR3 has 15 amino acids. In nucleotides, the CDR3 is TGCGCCAGCAGCCAAGAGTCGGGACCTAATGAAAAACTGTTTTTT. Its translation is CASSQESGPNEKLFF.

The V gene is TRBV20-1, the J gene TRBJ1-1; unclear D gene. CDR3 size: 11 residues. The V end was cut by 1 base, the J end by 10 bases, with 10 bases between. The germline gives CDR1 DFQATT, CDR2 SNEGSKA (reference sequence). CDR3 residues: CSARGVGSAFF. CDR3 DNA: TGCAGTGCTAGAGGGGTCGGGTCAGCTTTCTTT.